The text below deals with one T cell receptor beta chain. Its antigen is undetermined. There are 11 residues in the CDR3. CDR1 MNHEY and CDR2 SVGAGI come from the germline V gene. V lost 7 bases and J 13 bases, leaving 14 bases between the germline ends. The data were obtained in a study of blood T cells in healthy people across ages. Study-level findings and limits: In the absence of known donor CMV status, changes in expanded clonotypes were possibly confounded. Unsorted PBMCs blocked a conclusive comparison of naive and antigen-experienced cells.

A J-beta primer mix and a sample-barcoded 5' primer were used in a second PCR of about 7 to 12 cycles. Using its own MiXCR run on the 5' RACE reads, TCRdb lists one record per CDR3 protein. The data hold roughly 1.9 million distinct CDR3 sequences, with more than 35% observed a single time. The receptor was derived from a human donor in good health. Sequences were obtained from blood. The chain couples TRBV6-5 to TRBJ2-1, with D tentatively TRBD1 (5 bases). The CDR3: CASNLQGKQFF. As DNA, the CDR3 is TGTGCCAGCAATCTCCAGGGTAAACAGTTCTTC.